These 9 T cell receptor beta chains share one sample of origin, sequenced in a study of T-cell reconstitution after alpha-beta-depleted transplantation in children. TCRbeta library preparation incorporated unique molecular identifiers. Each CDR3 protein gets one entry after TCRdb re-called the PCR reads with MiXCR. The data show about 580,000 distinct CDR3 sequences, 20% to 25% seen once. This specimen was PBMCs, mostly from graft donor cells, taken 360 days after TCRalphabeta/CD19-depleted stem cell transplant. The source is a boy under two years old who had a stem cell transplant for acute myeloid leukemia, so the T cells may come from the graft donor.

This clonotype turned up a few times. The gene calls are TRBV5-1 and TRBJ2-3, with TRBD2 matching 12 bases. CDR3 length: 17 amino acids. CDR1 is SGHRS, CDR2 YFSETQ, per germline. Losses at the gene ends were 4 bases for V and 0 bases for J; bases not matched to a gene: 6. This CDR3 reads CASSQGTSGLSTDTQYF. CDR3 nucleotides: TGCGCCAGCAGCCAAGGGACTAGCGGGCTTAGCACAGATACGCAGTATTTT.

This chain joins TRBV7-2 and TRBJ2-5, with D perhaps given as TRBD1 or TRBD2 (5 bases each). Germline V lookup: CDR1 SGHTA, CDR2 FQGNSA. The CDR3 spans 14 residues. Deletions cut 5 bases from V and 4 bases from J, with 14 bases between. DNA for the CDR3: TGTGCCAGCAGCCGACGGGGCTGGGGAGAGACCCAGTACTTC. Its protein product is CASSRRGWGETQYF.

This clonotype was seen many times. Written as DNA, the CDR3 is TGCAGTGCGACGCGTAGCGGGGAGTTAGGGGATACGCAGTATTTT. Translating it yields CSATRSGELGDTQYF. The J gene is TRBJ2-3, the V gene TRBV20-1; 8 bases are a match to TRBD2. V shed 6 bases and J 6 bases; nucleotides not matched to a gene: 14. Germline V gene data show CDR1 as DFQATT and CDR2 as SNEGSKA (reference sequence). The CDR3 is made up of 15 amino acids.

This clonotype has ten or more counts. This chain joins TRBV6-2 or TRBV6-3 and TRBJ2-3, with D unclear. The V gene lost 6 bases and the J gene lost 3 bases, with 10 bases spanning the gap. This CDR3 has 13 residues. Germline V CDR1 and CDR2: MNHEY, SVGEGT. The CDR3 bases are TGTGCCAGCAGCCTCGACCAAACAGATACGCAGTATTTT. Protein sequence: CASSLDQTDTQYF.

This chain joins TRBV6-1 and TRBJ2-7; D uncertain. Germline CDR1 and CDR2: MNHNS and SASEGT. Trimming pared 5 bases from V and 0 bases from J, leaving 8 bases between. The CDR3 has 13 amino acids. The DNA of the CDR3 is TGTGCCAGCAGTACATCAAACTCCTACGAGCAGTACTTC. Protein product: CASSTSNSYEQYF.

The chain links TRBV5-4 to TRBJ2-5; 8 bases fit TRBD1. Germline V CDR1 and CDR2: SGHNT, YYREEE (reference sequence). This CDR3 region has 14 residues. With V trimmed by 4 bases and J by 5 bases, 7 bases remained unmatched. CDR3 nucleotide sequence: TGTGCCAGCAGCGGGAGTGACAGGGGCGAGACCCAGTACTTC. This codes for CASSGSDRGETQYF.

In this sample, this clonotype turned up a few times. This chain's CDR3 is CASSLSRGMNTEAFF. CDR3 nucleotide sequence: TGTGCCAGCAGTTTAAGTCGGGGGATGAACACTGAAGCTTTCTTT. The chain couples TRBV12-3 or TRBV12-4 to TRBJ1-1, with D perhaps TRBD1 (5 bases). V shed 2 bases and J shed 0 bases, with 10 bases lying between them. The CDR3 runs 15 residues.

This clonotype was seen more than once but under ten times. The rearrangement links TRBV7-2 to TRBJ1-6; the D is unclear. The germline gives CDR1 SGHTA, CDR2 FQGNSA. V gave up 5 bases and J gave up 0 bases, with 23 bases separating them. There are 20 residues in the CDR3. CDR3 coding DNA: TGTGCCAGCAGCACTATGGCTATGTACAGTGGAAGCTCCTATAATTCACCCCTCCACTTT. Translated: CASSTMAMYSGSSYNSPLHF.

The chain links TRBV6-2 or TRBV6-3 to TRBJ1-3; 7 positions match TRBD1. The V segment lost 6 bases and the J segment 2 bases; nucleotides outside the gene matches: 10. Per germline, CDR1 MNHEY and CDR2 SVGEGT. The CDR3 is 16 residues long. The CDR3 loop is CASRYGQDPTGNTIYF. CDR3 in DNA: TGTGCCAGCAGATACGGACAGGACCCCACTGGAAACACCATATATTTT.